Presented here are 32 T cell receptor beta chains from one specimen sequenced in a study of graft-versus-host responses after intestinal transplantation. The protocol was immunoSEQ multiplex PCR, while the TCRdb copy is restricted to in-frame clones and leaves out a portion. The sample holds 85,000 to 90,000 clones, roughly 92% seen once. These receptors lack a known antigen. Sequencing was performed on unstimulated CD4+ T cells sorted from spleen or lymph node cells, taken before intestinal transplant. These receptors were collected from a human donor who received an intestinal transplant.

The chain links TRBV6-1 to TRBJ2-1; 7 bases align to TRBD2. V gave up 1 base and J gave up 8 bases; unmatched junction bases: 11. In germline, CDR1 is MNHNS, CDR2 SASEGT. CDR3 length: 16 amino acids. The CDR3 loop is CASSEGIGAGDYEQFF. The CDR3 DNA follows: TGTGCCAGCAGTGAAGGTATAGGCGCGGGAGACTATGAGCAGTTCTTC.

The rearrangement uses TRBV11-2 and TRBJ1-4; perhaps TRBD1 as D (6 bases). Germline V lookup: CDR1 SGHAT, CDR2 FQNNGV. The CDR3 contains 16 residues. The germline V and J ends were trimmed by 5 bases and 5 bases, with 18 bases remaining between them. DNA of the CDR3: TGTGCCAGCAGCGACCGTGGACAGCTCCACAATGAAAAACTGTTTTTT. This encodes CASSDRGQLHNEKLFF.

The V and J genes are TRBV5-6 and TRBJ2-7; D is perhaps TRBD1 or TRBD2 (5 bases each). The germline V gene has CDR1 SGHDT and CDR2 YYEEEE. The V gene lost 0 bases and the J gene lost 2 bases, with 21 bases spanning the gap. The CDR3 runs 18 residues. The CDR3 DNA follows: TGTGCCAGCAGCTTGGATTTGGGCCCTGGGGGATTCGCCTACGAGCAGTACTTC. Protein: CASSLDLGPGGFAYEQYF.

Regarding this clone: Other nucleotide sequences in the sample specify the same CDR3. This rearrangement joins TRBV5-4 to TRBJ2-5; 16 bases are shared with TRBD2. This CDR3 is built from 17 residues. V gave up 4 bases and J gave up 2 bases; unmatched junction bases: 5. Germline assignment: CDR1 SGHNT and CDR2 YYREEE (reference sequence). In DNA, the CDR3 is TGTGCCAGCAGCAAGGGACTAGCGGGAGGGCTTCAAGAGACCCAGTACTTC. As protein: CASSKGLAGGLQETQYF.

J is TRBJ2-1 and V is TRBV2; 8 nucleotides match TRBD2. CDR3 length: 16 amino acids. Germline lookup yields CDR1 SNHLY and CDR2 FYNNEI. With V trimmed by 1 base and J by 6 bases, 8 bases remained unmatched. CDR3 amino acids: CASSEDNGRAFNEQFF. In DNA form, the CDR3 reads TGTGCCAGCAGTGAAGATAACGGGAGGGCCTTCAATGAGCAGTTCTTC.

The rearrangement links TRBV7-6 to TRBJ2-2; the match to TRBD1 covers 7 bases. Germline CDR1 is SGHVS and CDR2 is FNYEAQ. Trimming at V came to 0 bases and at J to 3 bases, leaving 4 bases not matched to a gene. The CDR3 covers 16 residues. CDR3 in amino acids: CASSLAGTGDTGELFF. The CDR3 region has the DNA TGTGCCAGCAGCTTAGCGGGTACAGGGGACACCGGGGAGCTGTTTTTT.

This rearrangement joins TRBV6-6 to TRBJ1-2; TRBD1 matches 8 bases. Per the germline V gene, CDR1 is MNHNY and CDR2 is SVGAGI (reference sequence). J lost 5 bases, V lost 6 bases, and 11 bases had no gene match. The CDR3 covers 15 residues. CDR3 in DNA: TGTGCCAGCAGCCAGCATAGGGACAGGAAGTATGGCTACACCTTC. Its protein product is CASSQHRDRKYGYTF.

The chain employs TRBV10-3 and TRBJ2-7; 10 nucleotides match TRBD1. CDR1 ENHRY and CDR2 SYGVKD come from the germline V gene. The CDR3 covers 14 residues. Germline trimming cut 4 bases from V and 2 bases from J; bases unmatched to any gene: 2. The CDR3 reads CAISGGQGTYEQYF. The CDR3 nucleotides are TGTGCCATCAGTGGGGGACAGGGGACCTACGAGCAGTACTTC.

The V call is TRBV16, the J call TRBJ2-7; a possible D gene is TRBD1 (6 bases). Germline V CDR1 and CDR2: KGHSY, FQNENV. The CDR3 contains 14 residues. Between the trimmed V and J ends, which lost 6 bases and 1 base, there was a span of 13 bases. This CDR3 is CASRPGTRSYEQYF. CDR3 nucleotide sequence: TGTGCCAGCAGACCCGGGACACGGTCCTACGAGCAGTACTTC.

The chain has TRBV6-5 and TRBJ1-5; no clear D gene. With 5 bases removed from V and 0 bases from J, the gap between germline ends came to 5 bases. Germline values: CDR1 MNHEY, CDR2 SVGAGI. The CDR3 runs to 13 residues. CDR3 sequence: CASSAYSNQPQHF. In nucleotides, the CDR3 is TGTGCCAGCAGTGCCTATAGCAATCAGCCCCAGCATTTT.

V gene TRBV6-6 combines with J gene TRBJ2-7, with D perhaps being TRBD1 or TRBD2 (5 bases each). The CDR3 spans 14 residues. The V gene's germline CDR1 is MNHNY and CDR2 SVGAGI (reference sequence). Between the trimmed V and J ends, which lost 2 bases and 6 bases, there was a span of 14 bases. The CDR3 reads CASSYERGVSEQYF. The CDR3 DNA reads as TGTGCCAGCAGTTACGAAAGGGGAGTAAGCGAGCAGTACTTC.

The chain couples TRBV21-1 to TRBJ1-5; TRBD1 is the table's D call, not checked against the DNA. TRBV21-1 is given as a pseudogene. The CDR3 extends over 13 amino acids. The CDR3 loop is CASSFTGTQPQHF. The CDR3, as DNA: TGTGCCAGCAGCTTTACCGGGACACAGCCCCAGCATTTT.

V gene TRBV5-1 combines with J gene TRBJ2-7; a possible D gene is TRBD2 (6 bases). V lost 5 bases and J lost 3, with 18 bases in between. Germline loops: CDR1 SGHRS, CDR2 YFSETQ. The CDR3 loop spans 15 amino acids. The CDR3 region has the DNA TGCGCCAGCAGTTATTACGGGACTCGAAGCTACGAGCAGTACTTC. This gives the protein CASSYYGTRSYEQYF.

The chain has TRBV19 and TRBJ2-5; 8 bases are shared with TRBD2. CDR1 is LNHDA, CDR2 SQIVND, per germline (reference sequence). With 1 base clipped from V and 0 bases from J, the junction kept 1 base outside the gene matches. The CDR3 spans 15 residues. This chain's CDR3 is CASSIGGRYQETQYF. In nucleotides, the CDR3 is TGTGCCAGTAGTATAGGCGGGAGGTACCAAGAGACCCAGTACTTC.

The chain recombines TRBV11-2 with TRBJ2-5; D is unresolved. The DNA end lines up better with TRBJ2-7; the J call may be wrong. CDR1 is SGHAT and CDR2 is FQNNGV in the germline V gene. The CDR3 extends over 13 amino acids. Here the CDR3 reads CASSSRVVYEQYF. For the CDR3, the DNA is TGTGCCAGCAGCTCTCGGGTTGTTTACGAGCAGTACTTC.

The chain joins TRBV7-2 to TRBJ2-1, with TRBD2 identical over 7 bases. Trimming at V came to 1 base and at J to 4 bases, leaving 10 bases not matched to a gene. The CDR3 is 17 amino acids. CDR1 and CDR2 (germline): SGHTA, FQGNSA. The CDR3 spells CASSLVAAGSSYNEQFF. In nucleotides, the CDR3 is TGTGCCAGCAGCTTAGTGGCAGCGGGAAGTTCATACAATGAGCAGTTCTTC.

For this clone: This same CDR3 is encoded by further DNA sequences in the sample. The chain joins TRBV27 to TRBJ1-3, with a tentative D call TRBD1 (6 bases). The ends were cut back, 3 bases at V and 2 bases at J, with 8 bases in the middle. Germline V gene sequence: CDR1 MNHEY, CDR2 SMNVEV (reference sequence). This CDR3 contains 14 residues. CDR3 sequence: CASSLRGAGNTIYF. CDR3 in DNA: TGTGCCAGCAGTTTGAGGGGGGCTGGAAACACCATATATTTT.

In DNA form, the CDR3 reads TGTGCCAGCAGCCGTGGTTGGACAGGGGGCCGAGTAAGGAACACCATATATTTT. Residues: CASSRGWTGGRVRNTIYF. The chain joins TRBV28 to TRBJ1-3, with 11 bases identical to TRBD1. Germline V CDR1 and CDR2: MDHEN, SYDVKM. V was pared by 6 bases and J by 7 bases, with 17 bases of the junction left unmatched. The length of the CDR3 is 18 residues.

The chain uses TRBV7-9 and TRBJ2-1; the D is unclear. CDR1 and CDR2 from the germline V gene are SEHNR and FQNEAQ (reference sequence). The CDR3 consists of 11 residues. V lost 0 bases and J lost 12, with 6 bases in between. CDR3 sequence (DNA): TGTGCCAGCAGCTTAGCGGGGTCGCAGTTCTTC. This translates into CASSLAGSQFF. The full variable domain, in which reference TRBV7-9 and TRBJ2-1 provide the parts outside the CDR3, is DTGVSQNPRHKITKRGQNVTFRCDPISEHNRLYWYRQTLGQGPEFLTYFQNEAQLEKSRLLSDRFSAERPKGSFSTLEIQRTEQGDSAMYLCASSLAGSQFFGPGTRLTVL.

This clone appeared once. The chain carries TRBV30 and TRBJ2-5; 11 bases fit TRBD2. V lost 2 bases and J lost 5; bases outside the gene matches: 1. Germline V gives CDR1 GTSNPN, CDR2 SVGIG (reference sequence). The CDR3 loop spans 13 amino acids. CDR3 DNA: TGTGCCTGGAGTACTAGCGGGAGTGAGACCCAGTACTTC. Its translation: CAWSTSGSETQYF.

V is TRBV28 and J is TRBJ2-2; TRBD1 agrees at 7 bases. Germline V gene data show CDR1 as MDHEN and CDR2 as SYDVKM. V was pared by 6 bases and J by 6 bases, with 13 bases of the junction left unmatched. The CDR3 runs 16 residues. This CDR3 is CASSRKGLTGSGELFF. The CDR3 DNA follows: TGTGCCAGCAGCCGAAAGGGCCTGACAGGGTCCGGGGAGCTGTTTTTT.

This chain joins TRBV7-2 and TRBJ2-2; TRBD1 might be the D (6 bases). Between the trimmed V and J ends, which lost 5 bases and 3 bases, there was a span of 10 bases. The CDR3 has 14 amino acids. CDR1 is SGHTA, CDR2 FQGNSA, per germline. The CDR3 DNA sequence: TGTGCCAGCAGCGGGGGCGCCCACACCGGGGAGCTGTTTTTT. Translating it yields CASSGGAHTGELFF.

CDR3: CASSSGRRLLYTGELFF. Written as DNA, the CDR3 is TGTGCCAGCAGTAGCGGGAGACGGCTGTTGTACACCGGGGAGCTGTTTTTT. The V call is TRBV11-1, the J call TRBJ2-2, with 9 nucleotides matching TRBD2. The ends lost 6 bases at V and 3 bases at J; junction bases unmatched: 11. CDR3 size: 17 residues. Germline V CDR1 and CDR2: SGHAT, FQDESV (reference sequence).

The rearrangement links TRBV27 to TRBJ2-1; 15 bases fit TRBD2. The junction had 9 bases not matched to a gene; V was cut back by 5 bases and J by 4 bases. The CDR3 consists of 18 residues. Germline loops: CDR1 MNHEY, CDR2 SMNVEV (reference sequence). The chain's CDR3 is CASSHLGLAGGMYNEQFF. CDR3 bases: TGTGCCAGCAGTCACCTTGGACTAGCGGGAGGGATGTACAATGAGCAGTTCTTC.

This chain connects TRBV5-6 to TRBJ2-3; 10 bases are a match to TRBD1. CDR1 is SGHDT and CDR2 is YYEEEE in the germline V gene. Trimming removed 4 bases from V and 1 base from J; junction bases left unmatched: 12. The CDR3 extends over 18 amino acids. The CDR3 spells CASSAGTGASEGTDTQYF. CDR3 coding DNA: TGTGCCAGCAGCGCCGGGACAGGGGCTAGCGAGGGCACAGATACGCAGTATTTT.

This sequence joins TRBV5-4 and TRBJ1-3; TRBD1 aligns across 8 bases. Germline V gives CDR1 SGHNT, CDR2 YYREEE (reference sequence). The CDR3 totals 18 residues. With V trimmed by 0 bases and J by 0 bases, 8 bases remained unmatched. The CDR3 spells CASSLAGTGTGSGNTIYF. The CDR3 nucleotides read TGTGCCAGCAGCTTGGCGGGGACCGGGACAGGCTCTGGAAACACCATATATTTT.

The V call is TRBV6-5, the J call TRBJ2-7; D may be TRBD2 (6 bases). Germline V gene lookup returns CDR1 MNHEY and CDR2 SVGAGI. V gave up 2 bases and J gave up 5 bases, with 10 bases separating them. The CDR3 sequence is 13 residues long. CDR3 amino acids: CASSYGGRNEQYF. The CDR3 DNA is TGTGCCAGCAGTTACGGGGGGAGGAACGAGCAGTACTTC.

The genes are TRBV30 and TRBJ1-2; D may be TRBD1 (6 bases). Deletions cut 0 bases from V and 4 bases from J, with 12 bases between. Germline CDR1 is GTSNPN and CDR2 is SVGIG (reference sequence). The CDR3 contains 14 residues. CDR3 nucleotide sequence: TGTGCCTGGAGTGTAGGTCAGGGGCCCTATGGCTACACCTTC. Protein sequence: CAWSVGQGPYGYTF.

This clone was detected a few times. This chain uses TRBV27 with TRBJ1-2, with TRBD1 as a possible D gene (6 bases). Germline loops: CDR1 MNHEY, CDR2 SMNVEV (reference sequence). This CDR3 is built from 16 residues. V lost 0 bases and J 7 bases, leaving 18 bases between the germline ends. CDR3 region: CASSLSPRGGLFGYTF. In DNA form, the CDR3 reads TGTGCCAGCAGTTTATCGCCGAGGGGGGGGCTTTTTGGCTACACCTTC.

V gene TRBV5-8 combines with J gene TRBJ2-1, with 15 bases matching TRBD2. This CDR3 has 17 amino acids. The germline gives CDR1 SGHTS, CDR2 YDEGEE. The trim removed 2 bases at V and 10 bases at J, leaving 10 bases unmatched. The DNA for the CDR3 is TGTGCCAGCAGCTTTCCCATTGGGACTAGCGGGAGGAAGGAGCAGTTCTTC. Translated: CASSFPIGTSGRKEQFF.

The chain links TRBV25-1 to TRBJ1-3; 8 bases fit TRBD1. CDR3 size: 13 residues. In germline, CDR1 is MGHDK, CDR2 SYGVNS. Unmatched junction bases numbered 2, after V lost 6 bases and J lost 4 bases. CDR3 residues: CASSRTGGNTIYF. Written as DNA, the CDR3 is TGTGCCAGCAGCAGGACAGGGGGAAACACCATATATTTT.

V usage is TRBV23-1 and J usage is TRBJ1-1; 11 bases map to TRBD1. TRBV23-1 has ORF status, its function being uncertain. The ends lost 1 base at V and 4 bases at J; junction bases unmatched: 11. There are 18 residues in the CDR3. The CDR3 protein is CASSQLYRTGGWGTEAFF. DNA for the CDR3: TGCGCCAGCAGTCAATTGTATCGGACAGGGGGCTGGGGCACTGAAGCTTTCTTT.